A single T cell receptor (beta chain) is shown here with its context. The antigen is unknown. The PCR made use of 60 Vbeta and 13 Jbeta primers. Using immunoSEQ multiplex PCR, the repertoire was profiled, and TCRdb retains in-frame clones only, with some absent. In the table there are around 130,000 clones, around three quarters of which are singletons. The data were taken from a study of cytomegalovirus exposure and HLA in healthy donors. Study findings and constraints: Serostatus for CMV was the only available immune exposure information. When analyzed later, a missense DCLRE1C variant was found to be linked to TCR beta V- and J-gene trimming. Being productive about 90% or about 30% of the time was typical of most TCR beta V segments in an earlier analysis.

Germline values: CDR1 SGHTA, CDR2 FQGNSA. The CDR3 runs 15 residues. J gave up 5 bases and V 1 base, and 5 bases lay outside the gene matches. This sequence originates from a middle-aged man in good health and CMV-seronegative. The V gene is TRBV7-2, the J gene TRBJ1-5, with 7 bases matching TRBD1. Specimen: PBMCs. The CDR3 is CASSLVTGAHQPQHF. DNA of the CDR3: TGTGCCAGCAGCTTAGTTACAGGGGCCCATCAGCCCCAGCATTTT.